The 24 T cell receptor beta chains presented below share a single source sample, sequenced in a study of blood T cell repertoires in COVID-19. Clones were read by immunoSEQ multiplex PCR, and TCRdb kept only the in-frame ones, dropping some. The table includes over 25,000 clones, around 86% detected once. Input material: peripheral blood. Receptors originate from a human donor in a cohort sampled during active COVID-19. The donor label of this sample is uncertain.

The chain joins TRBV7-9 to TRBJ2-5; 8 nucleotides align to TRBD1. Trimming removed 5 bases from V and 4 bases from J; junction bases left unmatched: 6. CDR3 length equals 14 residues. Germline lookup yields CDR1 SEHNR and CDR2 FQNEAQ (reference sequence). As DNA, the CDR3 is TGTGCCAGCAGCGGGCAGGGGGCACCAGAGACCCAGTACTTC. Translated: CASSGQGAPETQYF.

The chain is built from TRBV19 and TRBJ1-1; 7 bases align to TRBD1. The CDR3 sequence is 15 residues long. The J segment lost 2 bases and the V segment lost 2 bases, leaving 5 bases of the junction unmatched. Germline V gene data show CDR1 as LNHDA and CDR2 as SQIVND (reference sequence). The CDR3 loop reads CASSIWTGKNTEAFF. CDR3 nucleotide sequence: TGTGCCAGTAGTATATGGACAGGAAAAAACACTGAAGCTTTCTTT.

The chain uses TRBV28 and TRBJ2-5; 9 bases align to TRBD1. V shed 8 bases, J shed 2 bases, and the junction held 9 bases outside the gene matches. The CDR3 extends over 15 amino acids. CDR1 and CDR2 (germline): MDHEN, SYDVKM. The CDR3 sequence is CASGKRGTGQETQYF. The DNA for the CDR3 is TGTGCCAGCGGAAAACGGGGGACAGGGCAAGAGACCCAGTACTTC.

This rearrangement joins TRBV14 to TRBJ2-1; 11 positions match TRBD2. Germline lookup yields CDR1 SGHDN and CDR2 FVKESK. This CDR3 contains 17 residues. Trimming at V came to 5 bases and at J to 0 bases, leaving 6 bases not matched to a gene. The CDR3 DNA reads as TGTGCCAGCAGCTTTGGTAGCGGGAGGGCCTCCTACAATGAGCAGTTCTTC. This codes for CASSFGSGRASYNEQFF.

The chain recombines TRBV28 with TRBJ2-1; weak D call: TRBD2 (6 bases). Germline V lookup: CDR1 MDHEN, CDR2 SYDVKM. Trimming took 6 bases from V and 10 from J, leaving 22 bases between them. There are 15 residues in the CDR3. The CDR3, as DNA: TGTGCCAGCAGCTCGGGCGCTAGCGAGGGCACCGAGCAGTTCTTC. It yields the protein CASSSGASEGTEQFF.

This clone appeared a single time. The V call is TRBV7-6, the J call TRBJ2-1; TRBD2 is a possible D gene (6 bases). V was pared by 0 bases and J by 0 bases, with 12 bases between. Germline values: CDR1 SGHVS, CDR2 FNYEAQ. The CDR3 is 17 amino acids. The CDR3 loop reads CASSLALSGSSYNEQFF. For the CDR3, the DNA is TGTGCCAGCAGCTTAGCGCTTAGCGGAAGCTCCTACAATGAGCAGTTCTTC.

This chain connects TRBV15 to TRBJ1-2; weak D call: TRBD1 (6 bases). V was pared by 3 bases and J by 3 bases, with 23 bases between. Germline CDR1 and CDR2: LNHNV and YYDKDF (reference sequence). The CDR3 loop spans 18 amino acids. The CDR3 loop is CATSSGLKAGDAHYGYTF. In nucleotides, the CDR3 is TGTGCCACCAGCAGCGGTCTTAAGGCAGGGGACGCGCACTATGGCTACACCTTC.

The CDR3 nucleotides are TGTGCCAGCAGTCCACAGGGCAGGGATGAGCAGTTCTTC. This codes for CASSPQGRDEQFF. The gene calls are TRBV3-1 (or the pseudogene TRBV3-2) and TRBJ2-1; the D gene is possibly TRBD1 (6 bases). V was shortened by 6 bases and J by 8 bases, with 14 bases between the two germline ends. The CDR3 sequence is 13 residues long. Germline V lookup: CDR1 LGHDT, CDR2 YNNKEL (reference sequence).

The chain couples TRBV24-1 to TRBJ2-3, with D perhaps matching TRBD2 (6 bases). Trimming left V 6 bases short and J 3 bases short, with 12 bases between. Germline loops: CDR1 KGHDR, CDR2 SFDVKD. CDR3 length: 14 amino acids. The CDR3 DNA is TGTGCCACCAGTACAGGAGGAGGGACAGATACGCAGTATTTT. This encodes CATSTGGGTDTQYF.

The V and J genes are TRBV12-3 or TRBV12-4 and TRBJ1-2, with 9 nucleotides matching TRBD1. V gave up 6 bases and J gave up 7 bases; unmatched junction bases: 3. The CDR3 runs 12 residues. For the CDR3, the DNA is TGTGCCAGCAGAACAGGGGGCGGTGGCTACACCTTC. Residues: CASRTGGGGYTF.

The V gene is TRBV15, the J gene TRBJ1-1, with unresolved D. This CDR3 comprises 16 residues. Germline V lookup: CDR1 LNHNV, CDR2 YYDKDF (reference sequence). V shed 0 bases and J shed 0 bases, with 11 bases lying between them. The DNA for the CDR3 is TGTGCCACCAGCAGAGATTTCGGGATATTGAACACTGAAGCTTTCTTT. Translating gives CATSRDFGILNTEAFF.

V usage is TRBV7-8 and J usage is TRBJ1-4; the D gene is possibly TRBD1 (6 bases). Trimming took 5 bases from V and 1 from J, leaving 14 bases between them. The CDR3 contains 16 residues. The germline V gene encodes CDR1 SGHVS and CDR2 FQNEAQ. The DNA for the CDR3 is TGTGCCAGCAGCCTGGGCAGGGGCCGAACTAATGAAAAACTGTTTTTT. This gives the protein CASSLGRGRTNEKLFF.

In DNA form, the CDR3 reads TGTGCCAGCAGCTTTCCAGGGGGCAACGAGCAGTACTTC. Its protein product is CASSFPGGNEQYF. The rearrangement joins TRBV5-6 to TRBJ2-7; 8 positions match TRBD1. The CDR3 is 13 residues long. Trimming took 2 bases from V and 5 from J; bases not matched to a gene: 3. In germline, CDR1 is SGHDT, CDR2 YYEEEE.

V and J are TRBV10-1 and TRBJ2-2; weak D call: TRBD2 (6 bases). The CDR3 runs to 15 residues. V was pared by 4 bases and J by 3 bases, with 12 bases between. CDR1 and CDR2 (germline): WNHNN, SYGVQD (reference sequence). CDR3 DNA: TGCGCCAGCAGTGGACGGGAGACTGACACCGGGGAGCTGTTTTTT. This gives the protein CASSGRETDTGELFF.

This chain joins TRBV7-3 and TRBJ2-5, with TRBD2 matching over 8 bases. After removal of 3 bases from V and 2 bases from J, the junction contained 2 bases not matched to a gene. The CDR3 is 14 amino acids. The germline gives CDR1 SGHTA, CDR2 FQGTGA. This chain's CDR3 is CASSLLAGQETQYF. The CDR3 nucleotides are TGTGCCAGCAGCTTGTTAGCGGGACAAGAGACCCAGTACTTC.

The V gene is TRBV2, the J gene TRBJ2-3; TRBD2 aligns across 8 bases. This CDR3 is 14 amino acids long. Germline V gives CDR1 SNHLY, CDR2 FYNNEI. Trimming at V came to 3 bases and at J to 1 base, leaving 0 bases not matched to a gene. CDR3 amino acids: CASSETSGTDTQYF. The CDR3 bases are TGTGCCAGCAGTGAGACTAGCGGCACAGATACGCAGTATTTT.

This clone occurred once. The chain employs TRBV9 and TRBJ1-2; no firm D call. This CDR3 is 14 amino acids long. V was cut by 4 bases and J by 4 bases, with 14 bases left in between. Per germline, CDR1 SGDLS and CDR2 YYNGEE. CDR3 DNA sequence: TGTGCCAGCAGCCCCCGGGAGGGTAGCTATGGCTACACCTTC. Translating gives CASSPREGSYGYTF.

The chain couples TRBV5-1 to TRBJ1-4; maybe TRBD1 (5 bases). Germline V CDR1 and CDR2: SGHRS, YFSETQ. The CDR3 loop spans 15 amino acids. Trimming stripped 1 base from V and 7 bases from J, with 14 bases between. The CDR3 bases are TGCGCCAGCAGCTTGACTGGGTCCGGGGGTGAAAAACTGTTTTTT. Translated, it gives CASSLTGSGGEKLFF.

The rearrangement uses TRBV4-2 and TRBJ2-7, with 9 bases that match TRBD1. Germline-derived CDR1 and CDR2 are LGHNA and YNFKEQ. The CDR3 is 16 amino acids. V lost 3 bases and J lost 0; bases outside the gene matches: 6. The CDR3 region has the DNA TGTGCCAGCAGCCAGGGACAGGGCAGGGACTCCTACGAGCAGTACTTC. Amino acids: CASSQGQGRDSYEQYF.

CDR3 nucleotides: TGCGCCTCCAAGCGTACCCCTTTGGACAATGAGCAGTTCTTC. This gives the protein CASKRTPLDNEQFF. The chain is built from TRBV4-1 and TRBJ2-1; D unresolved. This CDR3 has 14 amino acids. The V end was cut by 11 bases, the J end by 5 bases, with 19 bases between. The germline V gene has CDR1 MGHRA and CDR2 YSYEKL.

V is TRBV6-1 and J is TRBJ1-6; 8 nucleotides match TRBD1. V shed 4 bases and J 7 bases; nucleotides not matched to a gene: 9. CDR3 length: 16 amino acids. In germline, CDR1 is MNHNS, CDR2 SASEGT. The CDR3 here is CASSVHQGAGNSPLHF. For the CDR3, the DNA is TGTGCCAGCAGTGTCCACCAGGGGGCGGGGAATTCACCCCTCCACTTT.

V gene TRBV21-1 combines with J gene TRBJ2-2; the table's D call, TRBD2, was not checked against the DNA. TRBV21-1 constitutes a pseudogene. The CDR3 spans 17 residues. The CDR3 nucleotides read TGTGCCAGCAGCAAAAGCGGGCGTGCAGGGAGGACCGGGGAGCTGTTTTTT. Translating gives CASSKSGRAGRTGELFF.

The CDR3 region is CASSPRADQPQHF. CDR3 in DNA: TGTGCCAGCTCACCACGAGCCGATCAGCCCCAGCATTTT. The genes are TRBV18 and TRBJ1-5; unclear D gene. V lost 1 base to trimming and J lost 5 bases, with 6 bases between them. Germline-derived CDR1 and CDR2 are KGHSH and LQKENI. The length of the CDR3 is 13 residues.

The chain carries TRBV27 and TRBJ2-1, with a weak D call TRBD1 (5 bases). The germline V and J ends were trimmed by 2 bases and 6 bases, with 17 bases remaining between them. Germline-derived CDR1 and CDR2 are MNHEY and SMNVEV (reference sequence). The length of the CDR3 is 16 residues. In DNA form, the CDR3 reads TGTGCCAGCAGTTTAATTATCAGGGTGGGTGGCAATGAGCAGTTCTTC. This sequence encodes CASSLIIRVGGNEQFF.